A single sample gave rise to the 11 T cell receptor beta chains below, sequenced in a study of T-cell reconstitution after alpha-beta-depleted transplantation in children. Researchers prepared the TCRbeta library using unique molecular identifiers, the study reports. Via MiXCR, TCRdb re-called the PCR reads, giving one row per CDR3 protein. The sample holds hundreds of thousands of distinct CDR3 sequences, about 8.7% seen once. The source material was PBMCs, mostly from graft donor cells, sampled 360 days after TCRalphabeta/CD19-depleted stem cell transplant. Receptors originate from a male patient aged 2 to 9 who had a stem cell transplant for acute myeloid leukemia, so the T cells may come from the graft donor.

This clonotype showed up many times. The chain is built from TRBV20-1 and TRBJ2-2; 8 nucleotides agree with TRBD2. After removal of 6 bases from V and 1 base from J, the junction contained 10 bases not matched to a gene. This CDR3 comprises 16 residues. Per germline, CDR1 DFQATT and CDR2 SNEGSKA (reference sequence). DNA of the CDR3: TGCAGTGCCCGGCCGAGCGGGAGAAGGAACACCGGGGAGCTGTTTTTT. Its translation is CSARPSGRRNTGELFF.

The chain has TRBV20-1 and TRBJ2-7; TRBD1 matches at 8 bases. The CDR3 has 13 residues. From germline, CDR1 is DFQATT and CDR2 SNEGSKA (reference sequence). Trimming removed 4 bases from V and 6 bases from J; junction bases left unmatched: 8. CDR3: CSAMADRVGEQYF. CDR3 nucleotide sequence: TGCAGTGCTATGGCGGACAGGGTTGGCGAGCAGTACTTC.

The V and J genes are TRBV20-1 and TRBJ1-1; tentatively, D is TRBD1 (6 bases). Trimming cost V 6 bases and J 1 base, with 15 bases left between them. Per germline, CDR1 DFQATT and CDR2 SNEGSKA (reference sequence). This CDR3 has 14 residues. CDR3 sequence: CSAVVGARNTEAFF. CDR3 in DNA: TGCAGTGCCGTCGTGGGGGCACGGAACACTGAAGCTTTCTTT.

The J gene is TRBJ1-1, the V gene TRBV7-6; 10 nucleotides match TRBD1. Germline assignment: CDR1 SGHVS and CDR2 FNYEAQ. The junction had 17 bases not matched to a gene; V was cut back by 5 bases and J by 2 bases. CDR3 size: 19 residues. The CDR3 nucleotides are TGTGCCAGCAGCCCCAGACAGGGGGCGAAGGGGGGCCGAAACACTGAAGCTTTCTTT. This encodes CASSPRQGAKGGRNTEAFF.

This chain uses TRBV5-1 with TRBJ2-6, with TRBD1 as a possible D gene (6 bases). The ends were cut back, 0 bases at V and 0 bases at J, with 19 bases in the middle. The CDR3 totals 20 residues. Germline CDR1 SGHRS, CDR2 YFSETQ. The CDR3 here is CASSLAGQFSFNSGANVLTF. The DNA of the CDR3 is TGCGCCAGCAGCTTGGCCGGACAGTTCTCCTTTAACTCTGGGGCCAACGTCCTGACTTTC.

Many counts were recorded for this clonotype. The chain recombines TRBV9 with TRBJ1-2, with TRBD1 identical over 9 bases. After removal of 3 bases from V and 2 bases from J, the junction contained 2 bases not matched to a gene. CDR3 length: 14 amino acids. The germline CDR1 and CDR2 sequences are SGDLS and YYNGEE. The CDR3 here is CASSADRGNYGYTF. In DNA, the CDR3 is TGTGCCAGCAGCGCGGACAGGGGAAACTATGGCTACACCTTC.

This clonotype showed up many times. The rearrangement joins TRBV12-3 or TRBV12-4 to TRBJ1-5; tentatively, D is TRBD1 (6 bases). There are 13 residues in the CDR3. V was pared by 6 bases and J by 5 bases, with 11 bases between. The CDR3 DNA sequence: TGTGCCAGCAGCCCTGACAGGTATCAGCCCCAGCATTTT. It specifies CASSPDRYQPQHF.

This clonotype was counted ten times or more. This CDR3 is CSALTPSSYNEQFF. The CDR3 nucleotides are TGCAGTGCTCTTACCCCGAGCTCCTACAATGAGCAGTTCTTC. The chain uses TRBV20-1 and TRBJ2-1; D gene uncertain. Trimming took off 5 bases at V and 0 bases at J, with 11 bases between the two ends. The germline CDR1 and CDR2 sequences are DFQATT and SNEGSKA (reference sequence). The CDR3 loop spans 14 amino acids.

The gene calls are TRBV27 and TRBJ1-2; no definite D call. This CDR3 is 13 amino acids long. The ends were cut back, 6 bases at V and 1 base at J, with 9 bases in the middle. In germline, CDR1 is MNHEY, CDR2 SMNVEV (reference sequence). CDR3: CASRSEVNYGYTF. In DNA form, the CDR3 reads TGTGCCAGCAGATCAGAGGTTAACTATGGCTACACCTTC.

This clonotype showed up just a few times. This chain uses TRBV20-1 with TRBJ2-7; D may match TRBD1 or TRBD2 (5 bases each). Trimming shortened V by 6 bases and J by 4 bases, and 16 bases separated the two germline ends. The CDR3 has 13 residues. CDR1 is DFQATT and CDR2 is SNEGSKA in the germline V gene (reference sequence). The CDR3 reads CSALVGTEYEQYF. The CDR3 bases are TGCAGTGCCCTAGTGGGGACCGAATACGAGCAGTACTTC.

In this sample, this clonotype turned up many times. The chain joins TRBV5-1 to TRBJ1-1, with D uncertain. The CDR3 consists of 15 residues. Trimming shortened V by 0 bases and J by 1 base, and 10 bases separated the two germline ends. The germline V gene has CDR1 SGHRS and CDR2 YFSETQ. The CDR3 spells CASSLVPPGNTEAFF. The CDR3, as DNA: TGCGCCAGCAGCTTGGTCCCTCCTGGGAACACTGAAGCTTTCTTT.